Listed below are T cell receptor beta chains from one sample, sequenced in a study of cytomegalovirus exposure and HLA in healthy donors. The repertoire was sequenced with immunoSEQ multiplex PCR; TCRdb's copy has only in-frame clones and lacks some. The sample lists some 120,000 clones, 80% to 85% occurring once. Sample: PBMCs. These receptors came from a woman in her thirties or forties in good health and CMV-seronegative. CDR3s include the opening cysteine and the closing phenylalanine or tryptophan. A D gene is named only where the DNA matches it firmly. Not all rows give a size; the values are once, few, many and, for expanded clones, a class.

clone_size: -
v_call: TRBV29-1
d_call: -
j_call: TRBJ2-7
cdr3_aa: CSVETRSAEVGAITYEQYF
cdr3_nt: TGCAGCGTTGAGACACGATCGGCCGAGGTGGGAGCAATAACCTACGAGCAGTACTTC

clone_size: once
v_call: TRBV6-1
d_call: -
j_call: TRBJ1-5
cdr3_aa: CASVALIISNQPQHF
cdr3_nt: TGTGCCAGCGTCGCGTTAATAATTAGCAATCAGCCCCAGCATTTT

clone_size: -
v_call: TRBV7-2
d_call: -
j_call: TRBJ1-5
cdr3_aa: CASRKDISNQPQHF
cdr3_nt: TGTGCCAGCAGGAAGGACATTAGCAATCAGCCCCAGCATTTT

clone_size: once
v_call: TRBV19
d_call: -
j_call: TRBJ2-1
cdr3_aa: CAISRTRNNEQFF
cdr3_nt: TGTGCCATCTCCCGGACTCGAAACAATGAGCAGTTCTTC

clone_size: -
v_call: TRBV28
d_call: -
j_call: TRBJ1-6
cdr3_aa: CASSLRVYDSPLHF
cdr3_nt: TGTGCCAGCAGTTTACGGGTTTATGATTCACCCCTCCACTTT

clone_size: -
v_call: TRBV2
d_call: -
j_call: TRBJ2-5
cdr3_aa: CASSDYGGGTRETQYF
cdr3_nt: TGTGCCAGCAGTGATTATGGGGGCGGAACCCGGGAGACCCAGTACTTC

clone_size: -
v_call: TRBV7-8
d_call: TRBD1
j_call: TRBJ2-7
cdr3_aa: CASSWGQVISYEQYF
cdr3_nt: TGTGCCAGCAGCTGGGGACAGGTCATATCCTACGAGCAGTACTTC

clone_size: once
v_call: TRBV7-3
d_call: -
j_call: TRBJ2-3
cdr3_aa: CASSLGLRTDTQYF
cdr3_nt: TGTGCCAGCAGCCTAGGACTTCGCACAGATACGCAGTATTTT

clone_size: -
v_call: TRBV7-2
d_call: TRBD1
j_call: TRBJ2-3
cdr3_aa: CASSTQGANTDTQYF
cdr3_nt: TGTGCCAGCAGCACCCAGGGGGCCAACACAGATACGCAGTATTTT

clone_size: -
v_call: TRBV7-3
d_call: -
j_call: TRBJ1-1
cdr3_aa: CASSHGGATEAFF
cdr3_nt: TGTGCCAGCAGCCACGGGGGAGCCACTGAAGCTTTCTTT

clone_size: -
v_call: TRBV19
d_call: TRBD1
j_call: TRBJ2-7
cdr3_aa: CASSVRRDSEQYF
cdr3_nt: TGTGCCAGTAGTGTGCGCCGGGACAGCGAGCAGTACTTC

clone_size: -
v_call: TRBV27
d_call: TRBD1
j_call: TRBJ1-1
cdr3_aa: CASREWTGSVTEAFF
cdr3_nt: TGTGCCAGCAGGGAGTGGACAGGGTCCGTAACTGAAGCTTTCTTT

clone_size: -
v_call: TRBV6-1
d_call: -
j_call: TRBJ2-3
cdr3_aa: CASRDITQYF
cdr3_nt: TGTGCCAGCAGGGACATAACGCAGTATTTT

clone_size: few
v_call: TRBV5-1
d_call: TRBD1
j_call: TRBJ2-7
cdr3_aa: CASSLSRGLDEQYF
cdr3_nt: TGCGCCAGCAGCTTGAGCAGGGGGCTGGACGAGCAGTACTTC

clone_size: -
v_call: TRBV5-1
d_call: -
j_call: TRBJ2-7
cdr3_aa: CASNPTTAAYEQYF
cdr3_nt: TGCGCCAGCAATCCGACCACAGCCGCCTACGAGCAGTACTTC

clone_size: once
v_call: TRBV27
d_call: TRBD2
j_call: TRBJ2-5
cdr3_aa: CASSYLAGGLETQYF
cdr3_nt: TGTGCCAGCAGTTACTTAGCGGGAGGACTAGAGACCCAGTACTTC

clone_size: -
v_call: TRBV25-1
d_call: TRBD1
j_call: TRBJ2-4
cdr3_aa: CASSEVGGLENIQYF
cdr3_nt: TGTGCCAGCAGTGAAGTAGGGGGCTTGGAAAACATTCAGTACTTC

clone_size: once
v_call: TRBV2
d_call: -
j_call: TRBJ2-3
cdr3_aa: CASISGVTRGSTDTQYF
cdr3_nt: TGTGCCAGCATAAGTGGTGTTACCAGGGGAAGCACAGATACGCAGTATTTT

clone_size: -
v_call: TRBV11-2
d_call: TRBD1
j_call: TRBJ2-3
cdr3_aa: CASSLETGRGRRDTQYF
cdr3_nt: TGTGCCAGCAGCTTAGAGACGGGCAGGGGGCGAAGGGATACGCAGTATTTT

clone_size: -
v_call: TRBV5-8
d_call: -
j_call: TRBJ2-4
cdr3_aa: CASSSPRVRNIQYF
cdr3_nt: TGTGCCAGCAGCTCTCCCCGAGTTAGAAACATTCAGTACTTC

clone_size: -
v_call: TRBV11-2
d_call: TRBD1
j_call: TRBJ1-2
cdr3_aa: CASSPRAPGQGASGYTF
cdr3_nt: TGTGCCAGCAGCCCCCGCGCTCCGGGACAGGGGGCTAGTGGCTACACCTTC

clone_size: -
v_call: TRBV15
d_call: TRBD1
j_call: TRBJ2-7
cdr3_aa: CATRRGYPGQGDEQYF
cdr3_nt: TGTGCCACCAGAAGAGGGTATCCGGGACAGGGAGACGAGCAGTACTTC